These 9 T cell receptor beta chains share one sample of origin, sequenced in a study of shared clonotypes between healthy human individuals. Sequencing was performed with immunoSEQ multiplex PCR; in TCRdb, only in-frame clones are kept and a portion is missing. The sample records 1,400,000 or so clones, 98% to 99% being singletons. Sequences were obtained from naive CD4+ T cells sorted from blood. Subset denoted: CD45RA+ positively selected. The receptor source for this set is a man younger than 45 in good health.

The genes are TRBV27 and TRBJ2-3; a weak D match, TRBD2 (6 bases). The V and J ends lost 5 bases and 5 bases respectively, with 20 bases between them. From germline, CDR1 is MNHEY and CDR2 SMNVEV (reference sequence). The CDR3 totals 16 residues. For the CDR3, the DNA is TGTGCCAGCAGTCCCGCGGGGCAGACGGAGGGAGATACGCAGTATTTT. Residues: CASSPAGQTEGDTQYF.

The chain couples TRBV21-1 to TRBJ2-7; the D call in the table, TRBD1, was not verified against the DNA. TRBV21-1 constitutes a pseudogene. CDR3 length: 14 residues. The CDR3 coding sequence is TGTGCCAGCGGGCCGGACAGGGGTTACTACGAGCAGTACTTC. Residues: CASGPDRGYYEQYF.

This chain joins TRBV11-2 and TRBJ2-7, with D possibly TRBD2 on 6 matching bases. The CDR3 loop spans 13 amino acids. Germline V gene sequence: CDR1 SGHAT, CDR2 FQNNGV. V dropped 3 bases and J dropped 6 bases, with 12 bases sitting between them. The DNA of the CDR3 is TGTGCCAGCAGCTTTAGCGGAGGCTCCGAGCAGTACTTC. Translating gives CASSFSGGSEQYF.

This chain links TRBV5-1 with TRBJ1-4, with D maybe TRBD1 (6 bases). The ends were cut back, 0 bases at V and 6 bases at J, with 9 bases in the middle. Germline V lookup: CDR1 SGHRS, CDR2 YFSETQ. This CDR3 has 14 amino acids. This CDR3 reads CASSLDRVDEKLFF. The CDR3 DNA reads TGCGCCAGCAGCTTGGACAGGGTAGATGAAAAACTGTTTTTT.

The chain links TRBV7-2 to TRBJ2-3; the match to TRBD2 covers 8 bases. V dropped 1 base and J dropped 14; count of bases not matched to a gene: 8. CDR1 SGHTA and CDR2 FQGNSA come from the germline V gene. The CDR3 is made up of 13 amino acids. The CDR3 here is CASSLDSGLETYF. Written as DNA, the CDR3 is TGTGCCAGCAGCTTAGATTCGGGACTAGAAACGTATTTT. Combining the CDR3 with reference TRBV7-2 and TRBJ2-3 gives the whole variable domain GAGVSQSPSNKVTEKGKDVELRCDPISGHTALYWYRQSLGQGLEFLIYFQGNSAPDKSGLPSDRFSAERTGGSVSTLTIQRTQQEDSAVYLCASSLDSGLETYFGPGTRLTVL.

V usage is TRBV18 and J usage is TRBJ1-5; 10 bases fit TRBD1. CDR1 is KGHSH and CDR2 is LQKENI in the germline V gene. Trimming at V came to 3 bases and at J to 3 bases, leaving 5 bases not matched to a gene. The CDR3 extends over 16 amino acids. This CDR3 is CASSPGTGDNNQPQHF. The DNA of the CDR3 is TGTGCCAGCTCACCCGGGACAGGGGATAACAATCAGCCCCAGCATTTT.

The gene calls are TRBV6-5 and TRBJ1-2; 7 bases match TRBD1. The CDR3 loop spans 13 amino acids. Trimming at V came to 5 bases and at J to 8 bases, leaving 8 bases not matched to a gene. CDR1 is MNHEY and CDR2 is SVGAGI in the germline V gene. CDR3 region: CASSVRQGAGYTF. The DNA of the CDR3 is TGTGCCAGCAGTGTCCGACAGGGAGCAGGCTACACCTTC.

The V call is TRBV18, the J call TRBJ2-4; 8 positions match TRBD1. The CDR3 has 12 residues. V lost 5 bases to trimming and J lost 9 bases; unmatched junction nucleotides: 3. Looked up from germline, CDR1 is KGHSH and CDR2 is LQKENI. The CDR3 is CASSDRGGIQYF. The CDR3 nucleotides read TGTGCCAGCTCAGACAGGGGAGGCATTCAGTACTTC.

J is TRBJ2-5 and V is TRBV10-2; 12 bases agree with TRBD2. The CDR3 consists of 15 residues. Germline V gene data show CDR1 as WSHSY and CDR2 as SAAADI. V shed 4 bases, J shed 5 bases, and the junction held 5 bases outside the gene matches. The CDR3 sequence is CASSVLLAGGETQYF. The CDR3 nucleotides read TGCGCCAGCAGTGTGTTACTAGCGGGAGGTGAGACCCAGTACTTC.